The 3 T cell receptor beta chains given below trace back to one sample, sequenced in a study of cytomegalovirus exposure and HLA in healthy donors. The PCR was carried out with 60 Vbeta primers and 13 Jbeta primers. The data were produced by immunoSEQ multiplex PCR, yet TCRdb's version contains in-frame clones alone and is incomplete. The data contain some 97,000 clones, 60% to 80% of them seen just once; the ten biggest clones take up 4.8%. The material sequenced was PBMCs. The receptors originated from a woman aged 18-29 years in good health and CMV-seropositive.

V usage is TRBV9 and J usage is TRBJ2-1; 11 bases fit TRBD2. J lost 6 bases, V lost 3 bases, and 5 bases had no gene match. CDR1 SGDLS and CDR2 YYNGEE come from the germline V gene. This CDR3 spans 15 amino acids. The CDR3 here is CASSATTSGVNEQFF. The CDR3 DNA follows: TGTGCCAGCAGCGCGACGACTAGCGGGGTCAATGAGCAGTTCTTC.

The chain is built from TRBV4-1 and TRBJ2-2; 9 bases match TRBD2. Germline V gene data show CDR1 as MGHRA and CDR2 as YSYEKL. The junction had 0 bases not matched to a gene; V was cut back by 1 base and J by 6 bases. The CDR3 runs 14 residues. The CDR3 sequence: CASSQGLAAGELFF. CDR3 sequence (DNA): TGCGCCAGCAGCCAAGGACTAGCGGCCGGGGAGCTGTTTTTT.

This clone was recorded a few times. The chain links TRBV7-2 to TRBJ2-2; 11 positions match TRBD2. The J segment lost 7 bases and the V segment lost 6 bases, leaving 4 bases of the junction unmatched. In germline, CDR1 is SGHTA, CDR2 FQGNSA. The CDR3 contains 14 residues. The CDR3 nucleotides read TGTGCCAGCAGTGTTAGCGGGGGGGGCGGGGAGCTGTTTTTT. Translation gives CASSVSGGGGELFF.